A single sample gave rise to the 22 T cell receptor beta chains below, sequenced in a study of T cells in Graves' hyperthyroidism and ophthalmopathy. TCR beta CDR3 regions were amplified from RNA transcripts. First-round RT-PCR targeting the TCR CDR3 was performed with the HTBI primer set. TCRdb recomputed calls from the multiplex PCR reads with MiXCR, one row per CDR3 protein. The table shows about 510,000 distinct CDR3 sequences, with around 50% occurring only once. The sequenced sample was peripheral blood or thyroid tissue (not recorded which). The receptors were gathered from an adult woman with Graves' disease, either hyperthyroidism or ophthalmopathy (not recorded which).

The rearrangement uses TRBV9 and TRBJ2-2; no reliable D call. Between the trimmed V and J ends, which lost 0 bases and 5 bases, there was a span of 5 bases. From germline, CDR1 is SGDLS and CDR2 YYNGEE. This CDR3 comprises 13 residues. The CDR3 DNA reads as TGTGCCAGCAGCGTAGCTGGTACCGGGGAGCTGTTTTTT. It codes for CASSVAGTGELFF. Looking up the rest from reference TRBV9 and TRBJ2-2 gives the full variable domain: DSGVTQTPKHLITATGQRVTLRCSPRSGDLSVYWYQQSLDQGLQFLIQYYNGEERAKGNILERFSAQQFPDLHSELNLSSLELGDSALYFCASSVAGTGELFFGEGSRLTVL.

CDR3 DNA: TGTGCCACCAGTGACTGGACAGGGGGCGCCACCGGGGAGCTGTTTTTT. Translating gives CATSDWTGGATGELFF. V is TRBV24-1 and J is TRBJ2-2, with 11 nucleotides matching TRBD1. V was pared by 4 bases and J by 4 bases, with 4 bases of the junction left unmatched. Germline V lookup: CDR1 KGHDR, CDR2 SFDVKD. There are 16 residues in the CDR3.

This chain links TRBV5-1 with TRBJ2-7; D gene unclear. V gave up 2 bases and J gave up 4 bases, with 10 bases separating them. CDR1 is SGHRS and CDR2 is YFSETQ in the germline V gene. The CDR3 consists of 13 residues. The CDR3 DNA reads TGCGCCAGCAGCTTCCTTGAAGGTTACGAGCAGTACTTC. Translated, it gives CASSFLEGYEQYF. The full variable domain, with the rest looked up from reference TRBV5-1 and TRBJ2-7, is KAGVTQTPRYLIKTRGQQVTLSCSPISGHRSVSWYQQTPGQGLQFLFEYFSETQRNKGNFPGRFSGRQFSNSRSEMNVSTLELGDSALYLCASSFLEGYEQYFGPGTRLTVT.

The chain is built from TRBV7-3 and TRBJ2-2; D unresolved. This CDR3 spans 13 amino acids. Trimming removed 6 bases from V and 5 bases from J, with 10 bases in between. The V gene's germline CDR1 is SGHTA and CDR2 FQGTGA. CDR3 nucleotides: TGTGCCAGCAGTTCCGGATCGACCGGGGAGCTGTTTTTT. It specifies CASSSGSTGELFF.

J is TRBJ1-2 and V is TRBV7-9, with D possibly TRBD1 on 6 matching bases. The CDR3 extends over 15 amino acids. Germline CDR1 reads SEHNR; CDR2 reads FQNEAQ (reference sequence). V lost 1 base to trimming and J lost 6 bases, with 15 bases between them. DNA for the CDR3: TGTGCCAGCAGCTTAGGGGGGGCCGTCATAGATGGCTACACCTTC. Translation: CASSLGGAVIDGYTF.

V and J are TRBV7-7 and TRBJ2-7; 8 nucleotides align to TRBD2. Germline V gene data show CDR1 as SSHAT and CDR2 as FNYEAQ (reference sequence). After removal of 6 bases from V and 5 bases from J, the junction contained 6 bases not matched to a gene. This CDR3 has 13 residues. CDR3 coding DNA: TGTGCCAGCAGTCCCAGCGGGGGCGACGAGCAGTACTTC. Translating gives CASSPSGGDEQYF.

This clonotype has just a few counts. The rearrangement links TRBV10-3 to TRBJ1-4; D remains unclear. In germline, CDR1 is ENHRY, CDR2 SYGVKD. CDR3 length: 15 residues. V lost 0 bases and J lost 8, with 13 bases in between. As DNA, the CDR3 is TGTGCCATCAGTGAGTCTGGCGAGTGGATGGAAAAACTGTTTTTT. Protein: CAISESGEWMEKLFF.

Many counts were recorded for this clonotype. The genes are TRBV5-8 and TRBJ1-4, with D hard to call. Germline V gives CDR1 SGHTS, CDR2 YDEGEE. Deletions cut 4 bases from V and 7 bases from J, with 14 bases between. The CDR3 totals 14 residues. CDR3 bases: TGTGCCAGCAGCCTGGGGAGGTTCGGTGAAAAACTGTTTTTT. Translated: CASSLGRFGEKLFF.

The chain recombines TRBV15 with TRBJ1-2; 7 bases are a match to TRBD1. This CDR3 region has 15 residues. Unmatched junction bases numbered 10, after V lost 3 bases and J lost 6 bases. The germline CDR1 and CDR2 sequences are LNHNV and YYDKDF (reference sequence). The CDR3 sequence is CATSSRGDSWHGYTF. CDR3 DNA: TGTGCCACCAGCAGCCGGGGGGACAGCTGGCATGGCTACACCTTC. The full variable domain, completed using reference TRBV15 and TRBJ1-2, is DAMVIQNPRYQVTQFGKPVTLSCSQTLNHNVMYWYQQKSSQAPKLLFHYYDKDFNNEADTPDNFQSRRPNTSFCFLDIRSPGLGDTAMYLCATSSRGDSWHGYTFGSGTRLTVV.

V is TRBV20-1 and J is TRBJ2-7, with 12 bases lining up with TRBD2. The germline CDR1 and CDR2 sequences are DFQATT and SNEGSKA (reference sequence). The CDR3 contains 13 residues. Germline trimming cut 5 bases from V and 6 bases from J; bases unmatched to any gene: 5. The CDR3 region is CSAPTSGSSEQYF. The DNA of the CDR3 is TGCAGTGCTCCGACTAGCGGGAGTTCCGAGCAGTACTTC.

This sequence joins TRBV5-1 and TRBJ1-2, with D maybe TRBD1 (5 bases). The germline V gene encodes CDR1 SGHRS and CDR2 YFSETQ. The CDR3 extends over 16 amino acids. Trimming shortened V by 0 bases and J by 0 bases, and 12 bases separated the two germline ends. DNA for the CDR3: TGCGCCAGCAGCTTGGCGGGACTAGGAGCTAACTATGGCTACACCTTC. Translated: CASSLAGLGANYGYTF.

The chain recombines TRBV20-1 with TRBJ2-5; D not certain. The CDR3 contains 13 residues. Germline V gene lookup returns CDR1 DFQATT and CDR2 SNEGSKA (reference sequence). The V gene lost 6 bases and the J gene lost 2 bases, with 13 bases spanning the gap. CDR3 region: CSAGPRAQETQYF. CDR3 in DNA: TGCAGTGCCGGACCTAGGGCGCAAGAGACCCAGTACTTC.

This clonotype was seen at least ten times. The chain couples TRBV25-1 to TRBJ1-1; possibly TRBD1 for D (6 bases). V was shortened by 6 bases and J by 0 bases, with 14 bases between the two germline ends. Germline V gives CDR1 MGHDK, CDR2 SYGVNS. CDR3 length: 15 amino acids. CDR3 in DNA: TGTGCCAGCAGCGAAGGAGGGACAATGAACACTGAAGCTTTCTTT. Encoded protein: CASSEGGTMNTEAFF.

V and J are TRBV11-1 and TRBJ2-7, with D tentatively TRBD1 (6 bases). The J call is doubtful: the DNA matches TRBJ2-1 better. This CDR3 spans 16 amino acids. CDR1 and CDR2 from the germline V gene are SGHAT and FQDESV (reference sequence). For the CDR3, the DNA is TGTGCCAGCAGCTTAGAAGGGCCAGGGGACAACAATGAGCAGTTCTTC. The encoded protein is CASSLEGPGDNNEQFF.

This clonotype appeared once. The rearrangement joins TRBV5-1 to TRBJ2-7, with a possible D match to TRBD2 (6 bases). The CDR3 loop spans 16 amino acids. The ends were cut back, 4 bases at V and 2 bases at J, with 19 bases in the middle. CDR1 and CDR2 from the germline V gene are SGHRS and YFSETQ. CDR3 nucleotide sequence: TGCGCCAGCAGCCTCCAAAACCCTGGAGGGCCCTACGAGCAGTACTTC. Translation gives CASSLQNPGGPYEQYF. Drawing the rest from reference TRBV5-1 and TRBJ2-7, the complete variable domain is KAGVTQTPRYLIKTRGQQVTLSCSPISGHRSVSWYQQTPGQGLQFLFEYFSETQRNKGNFPGRFSGRQFSNSRSEMNVSTLELGDSALYLCASSLQNPGGPYEQYFGPGTRLTVT.

The rearrangement joins TRBV2 to TRBJ1-5; D not resolved. The CDR3 is 14 amino acids. From germline, CDR1 is SNHLY and CDR2 FYNNEI. Trimming shortened V by 6 bases and J by 4 bases, and 13 bases separated the two germline ends. CDR3 residues: CASSIEWGNQPQHF. The CDR3 bases are TGTGCCAGCAGCATCGAGTGGGGAAATCAGCCCCAGCATTTT.

Concerning this clonotype: The junction shows a germline mismatch at one end, possibly a read error. The chain uses TRBV29-1 and TRBJ1-2; 9 nucleotides align to TRBD1. CDR1 and CDR2 from the germline V gene are SQVTM and ANQGSEA. CDR3 length: 12 amino acids. CDR3 in amino acids: CGVDRGDFGYTF. In nucleotides, the CDR3 is TGCGGCGTCGACAGGGGGGACTTCGGCTACACCTTC.

This clonotype was found a few times. J is TRBJ1-1 and V is TRBV9; 7 nucleotides agree with TRBD1. CDR1 and CDR2 from the germline V gene are SGDLS and YYNGEE. CDR3 length: 14 residues. The junction had 5 bases not matched to a gene; V was cut back by 0 bases and J by 6 bases. CDR3: CASSVGQGSAEAFF. The CDR3, as DNA: TGTGCCAGCAGCGTAGGACAGGGAAGCGCTGAAGCTTTCTTT.

In this sample, this clonotype turned up a few times. The chain links TRBV2 to TRBJ2-5; weak D call: TRBD2 (5 bases). V lost 5 bases, J lost 7 bases, and 11 bases lay in between. Germline V gene sequence: CDR1 SNHLY, CDR2 FYNNEI. The CDR3 extends over 12 amino acids. Here the CDR3 reads CASSYGGGTQYF. As DNA, the CDR3 is TGTGCCAGCAGTTATGGAGGAGGGACCCAGTACTTC.

This clonotype occurred a few times. The chain recombines TRBV7-2 with TRBJ1-2, with 7 bases fitting TRBD1. The germline gives CDR1 SGHTA, CDR2 FQGNSA. The CDR3 totals 13 residues. J lost 8 bases, V lost 7 bases, and 10 bases had no gene match. The CDR3 DNA sequence: TGTGCCAGCAAATCCTCCAGGGGGGTCGGCTACACCTTC. Translated: CASKSSRGVGYTF.

This clonotype has just a few counts. This chain uses TRBV5-1 with TRBJ2-2, with D uncertain. CDR1 is SGHRS, CDR2 YFSETQ, per germline. Trimming shortened V by 2 bases and J by 5 bases, and 16 bases separated the two germline ends. The CDR3 has 16 residues. The DNA for the CDR3 is TGCGCCAGCAGCTTACCGGGTCTCTTGAGAACCGGGGAGCTGTTTTTT. Amino acids: CASSLPGLLRTGELFF.

The V gene is TRBV7-9, the J gene TRBJ1-4; 7 bases are shared with TRBD1. The ends lost 7 bases at V and 3 bases at J; junction bases unmatched: 5. The CDR3 is 14 amino acids. In germline, CDR1 is SEHNR, CDR2 FQNEAQ (reference sequence). The CDR3 DNA is TGTGCCAGCAACAGGGGTCCAGCTAATGAAAAACTGTTTTTT. This gives the protein CASNRGPANEKLFF.